One and the same sample provided the 28 T cell receptor beta chains below, sequenced in a study of T cell clonality in common variable immunodeficiency. TCRdb's table, derived via immunoSEQ multiplex PCR, lists solely in-frame clones and lacks some. The profile covers some 52,000 clones, none occurring a single time. The specimen was peripheral blood mononuclear cells. The receptors stem from a person aged 18 to 75 in good health.

This clone was seen many times. The part of the CDR3 DNA that was read is TGTGCCTGGAAGGGGGTTCCTAATGAAAAA. Protein: CAWKGVPNEK. The full CDR3 reads CAWKGVPNEKLFF. The J gene is TRBJ1-4, the V gene TRBV30; the D gene is possibly TRBD1 (6 bases). The read ends 3 residues early relative to the CDR3; the germline J gene fills the gap. V lost 4 bases, J lost 3 bases, and 9 bases lay in between. This CDR3 spans 13 amino acids. Germline CDR1 and CDR2: GTSNPN and SVGIG (reference sequence).

This clone was observed many times. From the germline J gene comes the end of the CDR3, since the read stops 3 residues before it. The chain employs TRBV29-1 and TRBJ2-6, with 8 bases lining up with TRBD1. The germline V gene encodes CDR1 SQVTM and CDR2 ANQGSEA. V shed 4 bases, J shed 0 bases, and the junction held 11 bases outside the gene matches. This CDR3 has 18 amino acids. The CDR3 here is CSVGRTGLTHSGANVLTF. The sequenced part of the CDR3 DNA is TGCAGCGTTGGCCGGACAGGGCTTACGCACTCTGGGGCCAACGTC.

This clone was observed many times. From the germline J gene comes the end of the CDR3, since the read stops 3 residues before it. The rearrangement joins TRBV5-4 to TRBJ2-7, with TRBD2 identical over 11 bases. The CDR3 is made up of 14 amino acids. Germline CDR1 SGHNT, CDR2 YYREEE (reference sequence). The V segment lost 4 bases and the J segment 3 bases; nucleotides outside the gene matches: 3. The CDR3 loop reads CASSPLAGGYEQYF. CDR3 bases read: TGTGCCAGCAGCCCTCTAGCGGGAGGCTACGAG. Full variable domain (outside the CDR3, taken from reference TRBV5-4 and TRBJ2-7): ETGVTQSPTHLIKTRGQQVTLRCSSQSGHNTVSWYQQALGQGPQFIFQYYREEENGRGNFPPRFSGLQFPNYSSELNVNALELDDSALYLCASSPLAGGYEQYFGPGTRLTVT.

This clone was found many times. The CDR3 extends 3 residues past the end of the read, so its final part is completed from the germline J gene. The chain has TRBV2 and TRBJ2-7; D call uncertain. The CDR3 runs 12 residues. Looked up from germline, CDR1 is SNHLY and CDR2 is FYNNEI. V dropped 5 bases and J dropped 0 bases, with 5 bases sitting between them. Incomplete CDR3 DNA: TGTGCCAGCAGTCAGAGCTCCTACGAG. Translation gives CASSQSSYE. From start to end, the CDR3 is CASSQSSYEQYF.

Concerning this clone: The read falls 3 residues short of the CDR3 end, and the missing part is taken from the germline J gene. This chain uses TRBV11-1 with TRBJ2-7, with D tentatively TRBD2 (6 bases). This CDR3 comprises 13 residues. Looked up from germline, CDR1 is SGHAT and CDR2 is FQDESV (reference sequence). The V and J ends lost 6 bases and 4 bases respectively, with 13 bases between them. CDR3 protein: CASSFGGPYEQYF. The CDR3 bases that were read are TGTGCCAGCAGTTTCGGGGGACCTTACGAG. The full variable domain, rest sourced from reference TRBV11-1 and TRBJ2-7, is EAEVAQSPRYKITEKSQAVAFWCDPISGHATLYWYRQILGQGPELLVQFQDESVVDDSQLPKDRFSAERLKGVDSTLKIQPAELGDSAMYLCASSFGGPYEQYFGPGTRLTVT.

This clone was observed many times. With the read ending 3 residues before the CDR3 end, the germline J gene is used to fill in that end. The V call is TRBV5-1, the J call TRBJ2-7; no reliable D call. CDR3 length equals 12 residues. V dropped 8 bases and J dropped 3 bases, with 12 bases sitting between them. Germline loops: CDR1 SGHRS, CDR2 YFSETQ. CDR3 in amino acids: CASTTDNYEQYF. CDR3 DNA, as far as it was read: TGCGCCAGTACGACCGACAACTACGAG.

At least ten counts were recorded for this clone. Read coverage stops 3 residues before the CDR3 terminus; the germline J gene supplies the remainder. The chain has TRBV2 and TRBJ2-3; 11 bases agree with TRBD2. Losses at the gene ends were 6 bases for V and 4 bases for J; bases not matched to a gene: 6. The CDR3 contains 15 residues. Germline V CDR1 and CDR2: SNHLY, FYNNEI. Partial CDR3 DNA: TGTGCCAGCAGCCTACTAGCGGGAGCCGCAGATACG. It codes for CASSLLAGAADT. The full CDR3 sequence reads CASSLLAGAADTQYF.

Ten or more counts support this clone. The read comes to an end 3 residues before the CDR3 does, leaving the germline J gene to fill in the end. V usage is TRBV19 and J usage is TRBJ2-2; D might be TRBD2 (6 bases). Per the germline V gene, CDR1 is LNHDA and CDR2 is SQIVND (reference sequence). Trimming removed 1 base at V and 0 bases at J, with 12 bases between. CDR3 length: 17 amino acids. The CDR3 is CASSIGGTGTNTGELFF. The DNA read from the CDR3 is TGTGCCAGTAGTATAGGGGGGACTGGTACGAACACCGGGGAG.

This clone appeared many times. The observed sequence ends 3 residues before the CDR3 terminus, with the missing tail filled in from the germline J gene. This sequence joins TRBV5-5 and TRBJ1-1; D gene uncertain. CDR3 size: 14 residues. V dropped 2 bases and J dropped 0 bases, with 8 bases sitting between them. Germline V gene lookup returns CDR1 SGHKS and CDR2 YYEKEE (reference sequence). The CDR3 reads CASSFEGLNTEAFF. The part of the CDR3 DNA that was read is TGTGCCAGCAGCTTTGAGGGTTTGAACACTGAA.

This clone has a handful of counts. The read terminates 3 residues ahead of where the CDR3 ends, so the germline J gene completes it. The chain joins TRBV11-2 to TRBJ1-3; no reliable D call. CDR3 size: 15 residues. V gave up 1 base and J gave up 4 bases, with 11 bases separating them. The germline gives CDR1 SGHAT, CDR2 FQNNGV. The chain's CDR3 is CASSLVVGLGNTIYF. CDR3 DNA (partial): TGTGCCAGCAGCTTAGTCGTCGGGTTAGGAAACACC. Filled out from reference TRBV11-2 and TRBJ1-3, the complete variable domain reads EAGVAQSPRYKIIEKRQSVAFWCNPISGHATLYWYQQILGQGPKLLIQFQNNGVVDDSQLPKDRFSAERLKGVDSTLKIQPAKLEDSAVYLCASSLVVGLGNTIYFGEGSWLTVV.

Worth noting for this clone: The read ends 3 residues before the CDR3 terminus; that terminus is restored from the germline J gene. The chain links TRBV2 to TRBJ1-1; D may be TRBD1 (5 bases). Germline V gene sequence: CDR1 SNHLY, CDR2 FYNNEI. CDR3 length: 13 amino acids. V was cut by 7 bases and J by 0 bases, with 9 bases left in between. The covered CDR3 bases are TGTGCCAGCAATCGAGGGGTGAACACTGAA. Its protein is CASNRGVNTE. The entire CDR3 protein is CASNRGVNTEAFF.

This clone was seen many times. The CDR3 is cut off 3 residues early in the read; its end comes from the germline J gene. The chain has TRBV20-1 and TRBJ2-7; 9 bases are a match to TRBD2. The CDR3 sequence is 16 residues long. With V trimmed by 0 bases and J by 4 bases, 10 bases remained unmatched. Germline CDR1 is DFQATT and CDR2 is SNEGSKA (reference sequence). The sequenced CDR3 bases are TGCAGTGCTAGAGATGGGGTGACTAGCGGAATATACGAG. This encodes CSARDGVTSGIYE. The complete CDR3 sequence is CSARDGVTSGIYEQYF.

There are many counts of this clone. The CDR3 end lies 3 residues beyond the end of the read and is filled in from the germline J gene. This sequence joins TRBV7-8 and TRBJ2-1, with D perhaps matching TRBD2 (5 bases). The V end lost 1 base, the J end lost 6 bases, and 16 bases lay between the germline ends. Germline lookup yields CDR1 SGHVS and CDR2 FQNEAQ. The CDR3 totals 16 residues. The CDR3 spells CASSLVVRAIFNEQFF. The part of the CDR3 DNA that was read is TGTGCCAGCAGCTTAGTGGTGAGGGCCATTTTCAATGAG.

This clone was recorded many times. The CDR3 is cut off 3 residues early in the read; its end comes from the germline J gene. This rearrangement joins TRBV30 to TRBJ2-7; D possibly corresponds to TRBD1 (5 bases). V lost 3 bases, J lost 1 base, and 10 bases lay in between. Germline CDR1 is GTSNPN and CDR2 is SVGIG (reference sequence). The length of the CDR3 is 13 residues. CDR3 region: CAWSDDRSYEQYF. CDR3 DNA (partial): TGTGCCTGGAGCGATGACAGATCCTACGAG.

Many counts were recorded for this clone. The read ends 3 residues shy of where the CDR3 ends; the end is completed using the germline J gene. The chain is built from TRBV9 and TRBJ2-3; the D is unclear. With 8 bases removed from V and 2 bases from J, the gap between germline ends came to 9 bases. Germline CDR1 and CDR2: SGDLS and YYNGEE. The CDR3 extends over 12 amino acids. CDR3 amino acids: CASRSYTDTQYF. The DNA read from the CDR3 is TGTGCCAGTCGTTCTTACACAGATACG.

Note on this clone: Read coverage stops 3 residues before the CDR3 terminus; the germline J gene supplies the remainder. The rearrangement joins TRBV13 to TRBJ1-4; tentative D call: TRBD1 (6 bases). The length of the CDR3 is 16 residues. The V end was cut by 5 bases, the J end by 3 bases, with 16 bases between. Germline CDR1 and CDR2: PRHDT and FYEKMQ (reference sequence). The CDR3 loop is CASSQLLSGANEKLFF. CDR3 DNA (partial): TGTGCCAGCAGCCAACTACTGTCAGGGGCTAATGAAAAA. Supplemented by reference TRBV13 and TRBJ1-4, the full variable domain reads AAGVIQSPRHLIKEKRETATLKCYPIPRHDTVYWYQQGPGQDPQFLISFYEKMQSDKGSIPDRFSAQQFSDYHSELNMSSLELGDSALYFCASSQLLSGANEKLFFGSGTQLSVL.

This clone has at least ten counts. Sequencing ends 3 residues short of the CDR3 end; the germline J gene provides the rest. V is TRBV19 and J is TRBJ2-6; tentative D call: TRBD1 (5 bases). Trimming cost V 3 bases and J 2 bases, with 8 bases left between them. Germline V gene data show CDR1 as LNHDA and CDR2 as SQIVND (reference sequence). The CDR3 is 15 amino acids. CDR3 sequence reads: CASSIQGTGANVLTF. CDR3 bases read: TGTGCCAGTAGTATTCAGGGCACTGGGGCCAACGTC.

This clone appeared many times. The read is 3 residues too short to cover the CDR3 end, so that end is filled in from the germline J gene. The V and J genes are TRBV5-1 and TRBJ1-2, with 9 bases matching TRBD1. The CDR3 has 13 residues. From germline, CDR1 is SGHRS and CDR2 YFSETQ. Trimming took 4 bases from V and 6 from J; bases not matched to a gene: 4. CDR3 amino acids: CASSQGQGNGYTF. The sequenced part of the CDR3 DNA is TGCGCCAGCAGCCAGGGACAGGGTAATGGC.

There are many counts of this clone. From the germline J gene comes the end of the CDR3, since the read stops 3 residues before it. J is TRBJ1-2 and V is TRBV5-1, with D possibly being TRBD1 (6 bases). CDR3 length: 14 residues. Germline lookup yields CDR1 SGHRS and CDR2 YFSETQ. The CDR3 sequence: CASSLQPGAQGYTF. CDR3 bases read: TGCGCCAGCAGCTTGCAACCAGGGGCTCAGGGC. The full variable domain, its missing parts supplied by reference TRBV5-1 and TRBJ1-2, is KAGVTQTPRYLIKTRGQQVTLSCSPISGHRSVSWYQQTPGQGLQFLFEYFSETQRNKGNFPGRFSGRQFSNSRSEMNVSTLELGDSALYLCASSLQPGAQGYTFGSGTRLTVV.

The table lists this clone with many counts. The read stops 3 residues short of the end of the CDR3; the missing end is completed from the germline J gene. J is TRBJ2-3 and V is TRBV20-1; 7 nucleotides align to TRBD2. V lost 3 bases to trimming and J lost 8 bases; unmatched junction nucleotides: 8. The germline V gene has CDR1 DFQATT and CDR2 SNEGSKA (reference sequence). The length of the CDR3 is 13 residues. The CDR3 bases that were read are TGCAGTGCTAGGGACGGACTAGTCCGTACG. Translated: CSARDGLVRT. The full CDR3 is CSARDGLVRTQYF.

Many counts were recorded for this clone. The read halts 3 residues ahead of the CDR3 end, with the missing end drawn from the germline J gene. The genes are TRBV5-6 and TRBJ2-1, with 11 positions matching TRBD1. The trim removed 1 base at V and 6 bases at J, leaving 3 bases unmatched. Germline lookup yields CDR1 SGHDT and CDR2 YYEEEE. CDR3 length: 15 amino acids. The DNA read from the CDR3 is TGTGCCAGCAGCTTGCCCGGGACAGGGGGCAATGAG. Amino acid sequence: CASSLPGTGGNE. The whole CDR3 reads CASSLPGTGGNEQFF. Looking up the rest from reference TRBV5-6 and TRBJ2-1 gives the full variable domain: DAGVTQSPTHLIKTRGQQVTLRCSPKSGHDTVSWYQQALGQGPQFIFQYYEEEERQRGNFPDRFSGHQFPNYSSELNVNALLLGDSALYLCASSLPGTGGNEQFFGPGTRLTVL.

In this sample, this clone turned up many times. From the germline J gene comes the end of the CDR3, since the read stops 3 residues before it. The rearrangement joins TRBV20-1 to TRBJ2-1, with TRBD2 matching over 16 bases. The CDR3 totals 16 residues. V lost 6 bases and J lost 5; bases outside the gene matches: 7. CDR1 is DFQATT, CDR2 SNEGSKA, per germline (reference sequence). The covered CDR3 bases are TGCAGTGCCCTGGGACTAGCGGGAGGGTCGCACAATGAG. Translating gives CSALGLAGGSHNE. The full CDR3 is CSALGLAGGSHNEQFF.

This clone has at least ten counts. CDR3 bases read: TGTGCCAGCAGTGAAGCCACAGGGTATGAAAAGGAAACTGAA. Amino acids: CASSEATGYEKETE. The entire CDR3 is CASSEATGYEKETEAFF. The chain has TRBV6-1 and TRBJ1-1; a possible D gene is TRBD1 (6 bases). Read sequence stops 3 residues before the CDR3 end, and the germline J gene provides the missing end. Trimming pared 0 bases from V and 5 bases from J, leaving 19 bases between. In germline, CDR1 is MNHNS, CDR2 SASEGT. The CDR3 covers 17 residues.

A remark on this clone: One end of the junction fails to match germline, which may point to a read error. The read finishes 3 residues shy of the CDR3 end, and the germline J gene is used to complete it. The identical CDR3 is also encoded by other nucleotide sequences in the sample. V is TRBV20-1 and J is TRBJ1-3, with D hard to call. Germline V lookup: CDR1 DFQATT, CDR2 SNEGSKA (reference sequence). This CDR3 comprises 17 residues. CDR3 in amino acids: CSARDMMRKDPGNTIYF. Incomplete CDR3 DNA: TGCAGTGCTAGAGATATGATGCGGAAGGATCCTGGAAACACA.

This clone was seen repeatedly, ten times or more. The read is 3 residues too short to cover the CDR3 end, so that end is filled in from the germline J gene. This chain joins TRBV7-3 and TRBJ2-3; tentative D call: TRBD2 (6 bases). Germline CDR1 reads SGHTA; CDR2 reads FQGTGA. V dropped 2 bases and J dropped 3 bases, with 9 bases sitting between them. The CDR3 contains 14 residues. The DNA read from the CDR3 is TGTGCCAGCAGCTTATCGGGGGAGACAGATACG. Residues: CASSLSGETDT. The CDR3 in its entirety is CASSLSGETDTQYF.

The sample holds many counts of this clone. The covered CDR3 bases are TGTGCCAGCAGTGCCGGGACAGGGGGCCTCCCC. Translation gives CASSAGTGGLP. The whole CDR3 protein is CASSAGTGGLPQHF. The chain employs TRBV6-2 or TRBV6-3 and TRBJ1-5; 12 bases line up with TRBD1. The read finishes 3 residues shy of the CDR3 end, and the germline J gene is used to complete it. Germline-derived CDR1 and CDR2 are MNHEY and SVGEGT. The CDR3 consists of 14 residues.

There are many counts of this clone. The CDR3 end is not reached by the read, which stops 3 residues before it; the germline J gene fills it in. The chain carries TRBV19 and TRBJ2-7; 8 nucleotides align to TRBD2. Losses at the gene ends were 6 bases for V and 0 bases for J; bases not matched to a gene: 7. The CDR3 spans 15 residues. CDR1 is LNHDA, CDR2 SQIVND, per germline (reference sequence). This CDR3 is CASRLSAGASYEQYF. The DNA read from the CDR3 is TGTGCCAGTAGACTATCAGCGGGGGCCTCCTACGAG.

This clone was picked up a small number of times. The part of the CDR3 DNA that was read is TGTGCCAGTAGTATCGGCTCTGGGGCCAACGTA. Translation gives CASSIGSGANV. The whole CDR3 sequence is CASSIGSGANVLFF. The rearrangement uses TRBV19 and TRBJ1-4; a possible D gene is TRBD1 (5 bases). The sequenced fragment ends 3 residues before the CDR3 boundary, so the rest is inferred from the germline J gene. The germline V gene encodes CDR1 LNHDA and CDR2 SQIVND (reference sequence). This CDR3 spans 14 amino acids.